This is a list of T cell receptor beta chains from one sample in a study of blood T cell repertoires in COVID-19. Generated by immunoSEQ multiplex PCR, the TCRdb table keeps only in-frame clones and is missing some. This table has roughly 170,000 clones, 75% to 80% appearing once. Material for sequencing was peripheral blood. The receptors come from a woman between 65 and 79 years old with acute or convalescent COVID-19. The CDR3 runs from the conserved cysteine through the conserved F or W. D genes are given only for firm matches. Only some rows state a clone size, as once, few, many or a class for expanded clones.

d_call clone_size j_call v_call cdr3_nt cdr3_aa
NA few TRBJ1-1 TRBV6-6 TGTGCCAGCAGTTACTTCCTTCGCACCAGGGCTGAAGCTTTCTTT CASSYFLRTRAEAFF
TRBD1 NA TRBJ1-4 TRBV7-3 TGTGCCAGCAGTTTGGAAGGGACAGGCAGCCCTGAAAAACTGTTTTTT CASSLEGTGSPEKLFF
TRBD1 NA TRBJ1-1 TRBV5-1 TGCGCCAGCAGACCAGACAGGGTGAACACTGAAGCTTTCTTT CASRPDRVNTEAFF
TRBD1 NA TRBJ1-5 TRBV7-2 TGTGCCAGCAGCCCGGGACAGGGGAGTCAGCCCCAGCATTTT CASSPGQGSQPQHF
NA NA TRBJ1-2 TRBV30 TGTGCCTGGAGTGGGTTGGCCTCGTATGGCTACACCTTC CAWSGLASYGYTF
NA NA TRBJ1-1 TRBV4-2 TGTGCCAGCAGCCCAAGCGGGGGTCTAAAGTCGACTGAAGCTTTCTTT CASSPSGGLKSTEAFF
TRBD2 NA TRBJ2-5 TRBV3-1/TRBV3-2 TGTGCCAGCAGCCAGGGGGGGACTAGCGGGGAGACCCAGTACTTC CASSQGGTSGETQYF
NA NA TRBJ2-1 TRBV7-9 TGTGCCAGCAGCCTTAGCGGCTTGTCTCTCTTC CASSLSGLSLF
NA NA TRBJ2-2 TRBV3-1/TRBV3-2 TGTGCCAGCAGCCAAGATTATAGCCGGGGGTTCCCCGGGGAGCTGTTTTTT CASSQDYSRGFPGELFF
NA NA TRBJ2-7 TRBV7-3 TGTGCCAGCAGCTTACGGAGGGAGTACGAGCAGTACTTC CASSLRREYEQYF
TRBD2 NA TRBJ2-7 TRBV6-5 TGTGCCAGCAGTTACGGGCGGGGGTCCTACGAGCAGTACTTC CASSYGRGSYEQYF
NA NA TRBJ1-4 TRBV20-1 TGCAGTGCTAGTGTGGGAGGCAATGAAAAACTGTTTTTT CSASVGGNEKLFF
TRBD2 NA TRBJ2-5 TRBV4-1 TGCGCCAGCAGCCAAGACGGATGGGAGCCTAGCGGTAGTTATCAAGAGACCCAGTACTTC CASSQDGWEPSGSYQETQYF
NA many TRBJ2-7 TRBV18 TGTGCCAGCTCACCCGGCTACGAGCAGTACTTC CASSPGYEQYF
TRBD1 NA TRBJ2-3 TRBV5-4 TGTGCCAGCAGCGACAGGGTAACAGATACGCAGTATTTT CASSDRVTDTQYF
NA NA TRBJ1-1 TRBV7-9 TGTGCCAGCAGCTTGATGGACTGGAACACTGAAGCTTTCTTT CASSLMDWNTEAFF
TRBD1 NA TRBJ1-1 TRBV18 TGTGCCAGCTCATCCTTGCGGGACAGTATGTCACGAAGTCGACTGGGGACTGAAGCTTTCTTT CASSSLRDSMSRSRLGTEAFF
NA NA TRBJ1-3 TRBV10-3 TGTGCCATCAGTGAGTCGGGGGGACTCTCTGGAAACACCATATATTTT CAISESGGLSGNTIYF
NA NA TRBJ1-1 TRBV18 TGTGCCAGCTCAAGAGGGGGAAGTGACACTGAAGCTTTCTTT CASSRGGSDTEAFF
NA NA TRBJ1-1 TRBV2 TGTGCCAGCAGCATCACCCCACCGGTCACTGAAGCTTTCTTT CASSITPPVTEAFF
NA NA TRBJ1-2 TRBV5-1 TGCGCCAGCAGCTCAACCCGTGAGCTCGGCTACACCTTC CASSSTRELGYTF
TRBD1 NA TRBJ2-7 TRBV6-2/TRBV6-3 TGTGCCAGCAGCCGACAGGGGTCCTACGAGCAGTACTTC CASSRQGSYEQYF
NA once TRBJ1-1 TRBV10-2 TGCGCCAGCAGTGACAGGGGCTTTAGCAGCGGTCGTGGGGCTTTCTTT CASSDRGFSSGRGAFF
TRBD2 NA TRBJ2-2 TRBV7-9 TGTGCCAGCAGCGGCGGACTAGCGGTGAACACCGGGGAGCTGTTTTTT CASSGGLAVNTGELFF
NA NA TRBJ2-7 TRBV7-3 TGTGCCAGCAGCCGCCAGGGATCACCCAATTACGAGCAGTACTTC CASSRQGSPNYEQYF
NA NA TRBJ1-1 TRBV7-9 TGTGCCAGCAGCTTTCCCCAGGGGATCGTTAAACGGACTGAAGCTTTCTTT CASSFPQGIVKRTEAFF
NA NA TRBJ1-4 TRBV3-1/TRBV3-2 TGTGCCAGCAGCCAACTCCGTGAAAAACTGTTTTTT CASSQLREKLFF
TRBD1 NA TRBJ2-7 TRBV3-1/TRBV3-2 TGTGCCAGCAGCCGCGGGACAGGGGGCGGCGAGCAGTACTTC CASSRGTGGGEQYF
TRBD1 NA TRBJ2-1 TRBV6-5 TGTGCCAGCGCCCCAAGGGGGCCTTTCGGTGAGCAGTTCTTC CASAPRGPFGEQFF
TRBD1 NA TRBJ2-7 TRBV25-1 TGTGCCAGCAGTGAATATCCCCCCGACAGGGGATCCTACGAGCAGTACTTC CASSEYPPDRGSYEQYF
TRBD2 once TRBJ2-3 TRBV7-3 TGTGCCAGCAGCTTGGCCCCTAGCGGGAGCACAGATACGCAGTATTTT CASSLAPSGSTDTQYF
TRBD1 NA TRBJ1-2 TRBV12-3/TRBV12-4 TGTGCCAGCAGCGGACAGGGGTTCGATGGCTACACCTTC CASSGQGFDGYTF
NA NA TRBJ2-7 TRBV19 TGTGCCAGTAGTAGAAAACTCTCCTATCCGGAGGCATCCTACGAGCAGTACTTC CASSRKLSYPEASYEQYF
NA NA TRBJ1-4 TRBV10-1 TGCGCCAGCGAAACAGGGAAGTCTGAAAAACTGTTTTTT CASETGKSEKLFF
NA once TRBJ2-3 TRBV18 TGTGCCAGCTCACCACCGTCCGCAGATACGCAGTATTTT CASSPPSADTQYF
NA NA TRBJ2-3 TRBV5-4 TGTGCCAGCAGCCTAGAGGGTGGCCCTAGTACAGATACGCAGTATTTT CASSLEGGPSTDTQYF
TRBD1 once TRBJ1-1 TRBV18 TGTGCCAGCTCACCGGACAGGGCGGGTGAAGCTTTCTTT CASSPDRAGEAFF
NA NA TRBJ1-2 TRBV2 TGTGCCAGCAGTGAAGCGCTTCAGGGTATTGGATTGAAGGCCTATGGCTACACCTTC CASSEALQGIGLKAYGYTF
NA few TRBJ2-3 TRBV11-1 TGTGCCAGCAGCCGGTCCACAGATACGCAGTATTTT CASSRSTDTQYF
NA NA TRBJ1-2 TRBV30 TGTGCCTGGAGCGGAGGCAACTATGGCTACACCTTC CAWSGGNYGYTF
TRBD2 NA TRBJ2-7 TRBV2 TGTGCCAGCCTCATCTTTAGCGGGAGAGGGACTTACGAGCAGTACTTC CASLIFSGRGTYEQYF
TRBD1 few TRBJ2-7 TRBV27 TGTGCCAGCAAGATGACAGGGGGCTCCTACGAGCAGTACTTC CASKMTGGSYEQYF
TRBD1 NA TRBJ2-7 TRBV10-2 TGCGCCAGCAGTGAGTCCGGGACAGGAACCTACGAGCAGTACTTC CASSESGTGTYEQYF
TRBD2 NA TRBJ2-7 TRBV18 TGTGCCAGCTCAGCTCTAGGACTAGTGGGGGAGAAGGGCTACGAGCAGTACTTC CASSALGLVGEKGYEQYF
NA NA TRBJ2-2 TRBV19 TGTGCCAGTAGTATAAACGGGGTGGGCGGGGAGCTGTTTTTT CASSINGVGGELFF
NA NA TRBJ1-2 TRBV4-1 TGCGCCAGCAGCCAAGATACAGCCTATGGCTACACCTTC CASSQDTAYGYTF
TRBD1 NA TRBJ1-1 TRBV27 TGTGCCAGCAGTTTAATCTTCGAGACAGGGGGCAACGGCCTCGAAGCTTTCTTT CASSLIFETGGNGLEAFF
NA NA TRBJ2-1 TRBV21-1 TGTGCCAGCAGCAAAGCGCCGGGGGAGGGCCGTTGGAATGAGCAGTTCTTC CASSKAPGEGRWNEQFF
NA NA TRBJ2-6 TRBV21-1 TGTGCCAGCAGCAAACACGAGCGGGAGGGCCTTAAGGTGAGCTCTGGGGCCAACGTCCTGACTTTC CASSKHEREGLKVSSGANVLTF
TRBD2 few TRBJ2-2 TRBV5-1 TGCGCCAGCAGCTTGGTAACTAGCGGGAGAACCGGGGAGCTGTTTTTT CASSLVTSGRTGELFF
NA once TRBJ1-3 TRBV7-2 TGTGCCAGCAGCTGGGCCCAGGGTTTCTCTGGAAACACCATATATTTT CASSWAQGFSGNTIYF
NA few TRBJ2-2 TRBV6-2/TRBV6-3 TGTGCCAGCAGTTACTCGTCTTCCAGGAGGAGCGTCGGGGAGCTGTTTTTT CASSYSSSRRSVGELFF
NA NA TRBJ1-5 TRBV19 TGTGCCAGTAGTTCAACTTCGGGGAGGGCGGTGAGACAGCCCCAGCATTTT CASSSTSGRAVRQPQHF
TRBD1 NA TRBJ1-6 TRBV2 TGTGCCAGCACCCTGGACAGGGAGAATTCACCCCTCCACTTT CASTLDRENSPLHF
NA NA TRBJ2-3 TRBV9 TGTGCCAGCAGCGTAGGCCATAGCGTAACTAGCACAGATACGCAGTATTTT CASSVGHSVTSTDTQYF
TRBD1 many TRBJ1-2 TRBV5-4 TGTGCCAGCAGCTTGGATAGGGGGCGCGACGGTGGCTACACCTTC CASSLDRGRDGGYTF
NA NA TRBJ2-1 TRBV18 TGTGCCAGCTCACCACCGAGACTAAACGGGGAGAATGAGCAGTTCTTC CASSPPRLNGENEQFF
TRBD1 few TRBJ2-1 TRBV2 TGTGCCAGCAGCGGGACAGACTCCTACAATGAGCAGTTCTTC CASSGTDSYNEQFF